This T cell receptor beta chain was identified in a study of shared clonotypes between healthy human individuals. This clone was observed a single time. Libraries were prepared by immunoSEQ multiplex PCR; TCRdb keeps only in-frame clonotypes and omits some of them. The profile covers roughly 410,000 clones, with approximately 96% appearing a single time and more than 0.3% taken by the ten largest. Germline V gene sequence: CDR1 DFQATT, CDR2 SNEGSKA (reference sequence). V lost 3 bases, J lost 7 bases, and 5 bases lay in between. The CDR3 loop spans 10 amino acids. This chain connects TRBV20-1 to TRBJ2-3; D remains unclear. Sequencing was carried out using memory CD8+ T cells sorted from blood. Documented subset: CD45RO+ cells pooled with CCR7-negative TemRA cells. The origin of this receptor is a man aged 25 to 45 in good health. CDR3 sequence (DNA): TGCAGTGCTAGTGGTCATACGCAGTATTTT. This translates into CSASGHTQYF.